This T cell receptor beta chain emerged from a study of cytomegalovirus exposure and HLA in healthy donors. Study findings and constraints: The study labeled approximately 150 TCR beta chains cytomegalovirus-associated. TCR beta sequences reportedly predicted the HLA-A and HLA-B alleles of most subjects accurately. TCR beta V- and J-gene trimming was later associated with a missense DCLRE1C variant.

Germline CDR1 and CDR2: KGHSH and LQKENI. V shed 3 bases and J shed 1 base, with 18 bases lying between them. This CDR3 comprises 18 residues. In the PCR, 60 Vbeta and 13 Jbeta primers were used. The repertoire was sequenced with immunoSEQ multiplex PCR; TCRdb's copy has only in-frame clones and lacks some. This sample has 170,000 or so clones, with under 85% found just once. About this clone itself: The antigen is undetermined.

This sequence was found in a man aged 18 to 29 in good health and CMV-seronegative. The source material was PBMCs. The chain employs TRBV18 and TRBJ2-2; D is perhaps TRBD2 (5 bases). The CDR3 DNA is TGTGCCAGCTCACCGAGCCGGCGGGCTCTTGGGAACACCGGGGAGCTGTTTTTT. As protein: CASSPSRRALGNTGELFF.